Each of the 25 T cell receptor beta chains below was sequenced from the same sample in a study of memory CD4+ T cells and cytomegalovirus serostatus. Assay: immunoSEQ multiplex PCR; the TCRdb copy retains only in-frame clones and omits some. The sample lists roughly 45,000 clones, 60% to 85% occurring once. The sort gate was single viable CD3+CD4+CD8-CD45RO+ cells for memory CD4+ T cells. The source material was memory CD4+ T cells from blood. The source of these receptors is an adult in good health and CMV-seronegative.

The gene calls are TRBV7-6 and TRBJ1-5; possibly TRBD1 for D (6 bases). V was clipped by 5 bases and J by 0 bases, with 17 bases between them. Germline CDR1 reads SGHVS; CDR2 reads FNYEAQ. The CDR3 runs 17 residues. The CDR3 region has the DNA TGTGCCAGCAGCCCAGGACAGAGCCATTATAGCAATCAGCCCCAGCATTTT. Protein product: CASSPGQSHYSNQPQHF.

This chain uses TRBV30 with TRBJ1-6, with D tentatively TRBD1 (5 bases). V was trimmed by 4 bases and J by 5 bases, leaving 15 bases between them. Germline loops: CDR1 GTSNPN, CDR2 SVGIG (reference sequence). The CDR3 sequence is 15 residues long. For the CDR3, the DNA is TGTGCCTGGATGGAAGGAGGGGCTAATAATTCACCCCTCCACTTT. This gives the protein CAWMEGGANNSPLHF.

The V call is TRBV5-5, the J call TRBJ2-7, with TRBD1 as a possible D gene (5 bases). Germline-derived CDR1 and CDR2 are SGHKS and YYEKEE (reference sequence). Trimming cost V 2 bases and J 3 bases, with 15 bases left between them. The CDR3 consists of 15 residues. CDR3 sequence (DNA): TGTGCCAGCAGCTTTGGGCGACAGCAATTCTACGAGCAGTACTTC. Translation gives CASSFGRQQFYEQYF.

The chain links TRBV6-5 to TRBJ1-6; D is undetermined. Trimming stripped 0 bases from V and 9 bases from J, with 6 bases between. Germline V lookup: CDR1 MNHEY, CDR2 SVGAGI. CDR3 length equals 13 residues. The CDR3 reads CASSYSGVSPLHF. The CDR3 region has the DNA TGTGCCAGCAGTTACTCCGGGGTTTCACCCCTCCACTTT.

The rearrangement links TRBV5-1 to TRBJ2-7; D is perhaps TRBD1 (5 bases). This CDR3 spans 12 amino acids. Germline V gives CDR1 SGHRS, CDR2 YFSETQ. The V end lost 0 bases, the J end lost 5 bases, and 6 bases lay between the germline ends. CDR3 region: CASSLEGDEQYF. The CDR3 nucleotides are TGCGCCAGCAGCTTGGAAGGGGACGAGCAGTACTTC.

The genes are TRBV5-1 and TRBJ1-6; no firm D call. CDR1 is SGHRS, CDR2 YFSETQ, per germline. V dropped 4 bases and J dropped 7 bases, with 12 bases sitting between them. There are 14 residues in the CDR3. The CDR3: CASSPEPGNSPLHF. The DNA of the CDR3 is TGCGCCAGCAGCCCCGAACCGGGGAATTCACCCCTCCACTTT.

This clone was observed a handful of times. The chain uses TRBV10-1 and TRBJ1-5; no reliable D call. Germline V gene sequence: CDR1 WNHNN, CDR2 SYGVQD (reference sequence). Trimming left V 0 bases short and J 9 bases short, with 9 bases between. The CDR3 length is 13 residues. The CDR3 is CASSESSGGPQHF. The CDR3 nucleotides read TGCGCCAGCAGTGAGTCGTCCGGTGGGCCCCAGCATTTT.

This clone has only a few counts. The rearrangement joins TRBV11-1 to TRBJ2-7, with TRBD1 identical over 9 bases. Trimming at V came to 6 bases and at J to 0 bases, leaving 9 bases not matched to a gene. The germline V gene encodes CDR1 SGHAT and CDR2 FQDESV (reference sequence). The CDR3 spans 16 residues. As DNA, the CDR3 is TGTGCCAGCAGGCTTACCGGGACAGGGATCTCCTACGAGCAGTACTTC. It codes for CASRLTGTGISYEQYF.

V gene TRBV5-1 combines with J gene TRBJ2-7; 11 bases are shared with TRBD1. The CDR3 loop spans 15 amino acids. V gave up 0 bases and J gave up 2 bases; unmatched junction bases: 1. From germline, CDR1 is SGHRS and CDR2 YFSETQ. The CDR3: CASSLGGQGAYEQYF. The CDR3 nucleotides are TGCGCCAGCAGCTTGGGGGGACAGGGGGCCTACGAGCAGTACTTC.

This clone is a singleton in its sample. DNA of the CDR3: TGTGCCAGCATCGGTGAGGTCTACAATGAGCAGTTCTTC. Its translation is CASIGEVYNEQFF. The V and J genes are TRBV28 and TRBJ2-1; no firm D call. V was pared by 7 bases and J by 3 bases, with 10 bases between. This CDR3 comprises 13 residues. The germline gives CDR1 MDHEN, CDR2 SYDVKM.

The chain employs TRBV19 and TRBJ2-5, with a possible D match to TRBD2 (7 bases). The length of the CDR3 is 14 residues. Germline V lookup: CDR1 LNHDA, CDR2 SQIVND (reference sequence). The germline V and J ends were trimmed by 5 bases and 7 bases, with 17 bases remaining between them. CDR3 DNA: TGTGCCAGTAGTGGGGGGGCAAAACGCGGGACCCAGTACTTC. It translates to CASSGGAKRGTQYF.

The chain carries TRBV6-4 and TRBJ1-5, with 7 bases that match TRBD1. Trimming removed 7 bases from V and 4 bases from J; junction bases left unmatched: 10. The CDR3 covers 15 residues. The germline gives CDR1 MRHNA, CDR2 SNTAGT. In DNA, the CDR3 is TGTGCCAGCACCCTATCGGGACAGAGAAATCAGCCCCAGCATTTT. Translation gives CASTLSGQRNQPQHF.

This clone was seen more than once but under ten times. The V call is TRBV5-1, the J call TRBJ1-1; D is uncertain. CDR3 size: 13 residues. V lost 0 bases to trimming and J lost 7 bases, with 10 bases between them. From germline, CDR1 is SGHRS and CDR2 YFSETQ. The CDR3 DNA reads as TGCGCCAGCAGCTTGGGGTCCCTAGATGAAGCTTTCTTT. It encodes CASSLGSLDEAFF. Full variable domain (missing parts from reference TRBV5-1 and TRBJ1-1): KAGVTQTPRYLIKTRGQQVTLSCSPISGHRSVSWYQQTPGQGLQFLFEYFSETQRNKGNFPGRFSGRQFSNSRSEMNVSTLELGDSALYLCASSLGSLDEAFFGQGTRLTVV.

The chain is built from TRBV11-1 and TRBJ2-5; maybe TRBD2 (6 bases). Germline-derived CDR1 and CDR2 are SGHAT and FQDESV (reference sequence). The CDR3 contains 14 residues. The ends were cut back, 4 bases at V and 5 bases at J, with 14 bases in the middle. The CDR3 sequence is CASSWGGTSETQYF. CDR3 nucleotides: TGTGCCAGCAGCTGGGGCGGGACTTCGGAGACCCAGTACTTC.

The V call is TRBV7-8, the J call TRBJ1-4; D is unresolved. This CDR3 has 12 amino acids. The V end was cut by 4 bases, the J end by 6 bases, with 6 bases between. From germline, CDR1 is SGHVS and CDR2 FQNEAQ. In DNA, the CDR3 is TGTGCCAGCAGCTATTCTGATGAAAAACTGTTTTTT. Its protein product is CASSYSDEKLFF.

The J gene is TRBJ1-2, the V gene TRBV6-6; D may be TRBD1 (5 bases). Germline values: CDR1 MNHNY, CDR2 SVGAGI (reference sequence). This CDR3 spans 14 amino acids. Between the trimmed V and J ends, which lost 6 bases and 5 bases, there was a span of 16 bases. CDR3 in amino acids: CASSRTTGNYGYTF. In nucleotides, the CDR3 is TGTGCCAGCAGCCGGACTACAGGAAATTATGGCTACACCTTC.

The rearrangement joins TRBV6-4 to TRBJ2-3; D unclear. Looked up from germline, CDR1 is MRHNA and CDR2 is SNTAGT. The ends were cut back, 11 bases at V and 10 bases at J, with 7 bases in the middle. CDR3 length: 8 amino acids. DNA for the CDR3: TGTGCCGGCCCCTCGCAGTATTTT. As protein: CAGPSQYF.

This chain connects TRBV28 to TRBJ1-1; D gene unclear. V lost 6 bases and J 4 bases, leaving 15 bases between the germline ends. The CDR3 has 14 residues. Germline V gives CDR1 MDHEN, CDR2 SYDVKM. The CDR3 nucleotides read TGTGCCAGCAGACCGCCCACCGGGTTCACTGAAGCTTTCTTT. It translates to CASRPPTGFTEAFF.

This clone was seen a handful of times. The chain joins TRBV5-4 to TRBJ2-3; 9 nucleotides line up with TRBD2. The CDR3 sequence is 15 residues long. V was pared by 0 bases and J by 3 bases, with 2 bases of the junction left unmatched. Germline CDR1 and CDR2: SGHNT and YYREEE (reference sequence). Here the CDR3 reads CASSLGLAGTDTQYF. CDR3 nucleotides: TGTGCCAGCAGCTTGGGTCTAGCGGGAACAGATACGCAGTATTTT. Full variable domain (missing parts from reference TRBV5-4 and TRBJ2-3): ETGVTQSPTHLIKTRGQQVTLRCSSQSGHNTVSWYQQALGQGPQFIFQYYREEENGRGNFPPRFSGLQFPNYSSELNVNALELDDSALYLCASSLGLAGTDTQYFGPGTRLTVL.

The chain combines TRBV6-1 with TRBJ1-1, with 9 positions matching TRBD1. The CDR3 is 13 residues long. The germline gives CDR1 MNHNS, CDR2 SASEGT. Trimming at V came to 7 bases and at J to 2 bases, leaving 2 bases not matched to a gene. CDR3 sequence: CASNRGLNTEAFF. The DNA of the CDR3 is TGTGCCAGCAACAGGGGGCTTAACACTGAAGCTTTCTTT.

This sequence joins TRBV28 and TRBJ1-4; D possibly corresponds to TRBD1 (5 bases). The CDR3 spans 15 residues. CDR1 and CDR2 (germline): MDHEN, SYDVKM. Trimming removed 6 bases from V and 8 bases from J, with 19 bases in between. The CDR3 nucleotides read TGTGCCAGCAGCTCAGGGTCGGGGTGGGGAGAAAAACTGTTTTTT. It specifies CASSSGSGWGEKLFF.

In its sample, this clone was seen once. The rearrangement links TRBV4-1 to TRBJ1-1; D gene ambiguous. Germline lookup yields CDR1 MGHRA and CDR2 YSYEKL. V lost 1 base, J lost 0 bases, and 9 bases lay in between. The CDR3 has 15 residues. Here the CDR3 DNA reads TGCGCCAGCAGCCAAGGAGACCTCTTGAACACTGAAGCTTTCTTT. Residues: CASSQGDLLNTEAFF.

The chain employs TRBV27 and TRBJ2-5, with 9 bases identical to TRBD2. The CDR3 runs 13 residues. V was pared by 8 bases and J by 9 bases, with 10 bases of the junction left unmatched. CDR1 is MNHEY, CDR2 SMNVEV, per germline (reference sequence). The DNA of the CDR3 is TGTGCCAGCTCGGCTAGCGGGGAAGGTTCCCAGTACTTC. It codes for CASSASGEGSQYF.

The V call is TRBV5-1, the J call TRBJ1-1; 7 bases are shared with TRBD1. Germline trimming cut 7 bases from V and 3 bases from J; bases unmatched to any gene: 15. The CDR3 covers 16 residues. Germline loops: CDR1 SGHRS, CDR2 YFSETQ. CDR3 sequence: CASARGRQGRHTEAFF. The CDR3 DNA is TGCGCCAGCGCCAGGGGGAGGCAGGGAAGACACACTGAAGCTTTCTTT.

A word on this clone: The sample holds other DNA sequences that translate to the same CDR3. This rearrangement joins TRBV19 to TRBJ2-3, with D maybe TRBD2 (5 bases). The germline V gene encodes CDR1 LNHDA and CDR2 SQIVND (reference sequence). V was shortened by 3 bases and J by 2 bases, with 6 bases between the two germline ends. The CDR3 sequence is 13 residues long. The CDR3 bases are TGTGCCAGTAGTATGGGAGTCACAGATACGCAGTATTTT. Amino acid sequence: CASSMGVTDTQYF.